This T cell receptor beta chain stems from a study of cytomegalovirus exposure and HLA in healthy donors. Trimming shortened V by 5 bases and J by 2 bases, and 8 bases separated the two germline ends. CDR3 size: 13 residues. Per the germline V gene, CDR1 is SGHTA and CDR2 is FQGNSA. Clones were sequenced by immunoSEQ multiplex PCR, and TCRdb holds only the in-frame ones, with some missing. This table holds 95,000 to 120,000 clones, roughly 84% found once. The receptor was isolated from a woman aged 18 to 35 in good health and CMV-seronegative. The chain employs TRBV7-2 and TRBJ2-3; D is perhaps TRBD2 (6 bases). Sample: PBMCs. The chain's CDR3 is CASSPSDTDTQYF. CDR3 DNA sequence: TGTGCCAGCAGCCCTAGCGACACAGATACGCAGTATTTT.